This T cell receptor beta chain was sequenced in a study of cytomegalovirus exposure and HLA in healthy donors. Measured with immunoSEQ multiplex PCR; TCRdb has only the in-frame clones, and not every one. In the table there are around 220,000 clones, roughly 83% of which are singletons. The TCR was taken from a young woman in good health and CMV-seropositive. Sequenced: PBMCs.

The CDR3 DNA follows: TGCAGCGTTGAAGAGCTTTCTCGGGAGGCTTTCTTT. Its translation is CSVEELSREAFF. The gene calls are TRBV29-1 and TRBJ1-1; D not certain. Germline V gene lookup returns CDR1 SQVTM and CDR2 ANQGSEA. The CDR3 covers 12 residues. V was trimmed by 0 bases and J by 11 bases, leaving 13 bases between them.